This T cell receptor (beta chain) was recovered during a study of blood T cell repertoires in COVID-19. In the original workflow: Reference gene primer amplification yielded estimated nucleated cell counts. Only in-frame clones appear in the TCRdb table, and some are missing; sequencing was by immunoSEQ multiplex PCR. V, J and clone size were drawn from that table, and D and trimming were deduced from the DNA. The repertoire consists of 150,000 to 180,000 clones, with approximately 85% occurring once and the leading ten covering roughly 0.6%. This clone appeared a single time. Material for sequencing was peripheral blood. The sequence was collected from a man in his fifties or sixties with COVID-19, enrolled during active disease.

The DNA of the CDR3 is TGTGCCAGCAGTCAACCTGGACAGGGAAATTCACCCCTCCACTTT. Its protein product is CASSQPGQGNSPLHF. The rearrangement joins TRBV6-5 to TRBJ1-6, with 8 bases aligning to TRBD1. Germline V CDR1 and CDR2: MNHEY, SVGAGI. The CDR3 runs 15 residues. J lost 7 bases, V lost 5 bases, and 7 bases had no gene match.